These T cell receptor beta chains were read from a single sample in a study of shared clonotypes between healthy human individuals. The repertoire was sequenced with immunoSEQ multiplex PCR; TCRdb's copy has only in-frame clones and lacks some. The repertoire includes some 1,400,000 clones, 95% to 97% of them detected once, and approximately 1.2% sits in the top ten. The sequenced material came from naive CD4+ T cells sorted from blood. These receptors were obtained from a young man in good health. Both conserved end residues are part of each CDR3. The order of the fields is D gene, J gene, clone size, V gene, CDR3 DNA, CDR3 protein. D genes are given only for firm matches. The size field is filled for only some rows; it gives once, few, many or a size class.

>TRBD2|TRBJ2-7|once|TRBV4-1
TGCGCCAGCAGCCCACTAGCGGGAATATACGAGCAGTACTTC
CASSPLAGIYEQYF
>-|TRBJ1-3|-|TRBV27
TGTGCCAGCAGTCCTCGCGGACCGAGCTCTGGAAACACCATATATTTT
CASSPRGPSSGNTIYF
>-|TRBJ2-3|-|TRBV25-1
TGTGCCAGCAGATCTGGGCGAAGGGACCCCACAGATACGCAGTATTTT
CASRSGRRDPTDTQYF
>TRBD2|TRBJ2-7|-|TRBV2
TGTGCCAGCAGTGCGCGGGGACTAGCGGGATTGATCTACGAGCAGTACTTC
CASSARGLAGLIYEQYF
>-|TRBJ1-5|once|TRBV6-6
TGTGCCAGCAGCCCCTCCCGCCCGGACACGGAGGGGTCCCAGCATTTT
CASSPSRPDTEGSQHF
>-|TRBJ2-7|-|TRBV6-5
TGTGCCAGCAGTTACTTACAAGGCTACGAGCAGTACTTC
CASSYLQGYEQYF
>-|TRBJ2-2|once|TRBV5-4
TGTGCCAGCAGCCTAGACAGCACCGGGGAGCTGTTTTTT
CASSLDSTGELFF
>-|TRBJ2-7|-|TRBV11-3
TGTGCCAGCAGCCTCTCAGAAGGGGGCGAGCAGTACTTC
CASSLSEGGEQYF
>-|TRBJ1-1|-|TRBV19
TGTGCCAGTAGTATTAGGGGGGTAGGCGGAGGGCCGAACACTGAAGCTTTCTTT
CASSIRGVGGGPNTEAFF
>TRBD2|TRBJ2-1|-|TRBV5-1
TGCGCCAGCAGCTTGGTTAGCGGGAATGTGCAGTTCTTC
CASSLVSGNVQFF
>-|TRBJ2-1|once|TRBV9
TGTGCCAGCAGCGTAGCGGGTTTAGAGGGATCCTACAATGAGCAGTTCTTC
CASSVAGLEGSYNEQFF
>-|TRBJ1-5|-|TRBV6-6
TGTGCCAGCAGTGCGACTGACCAGCCCCAGCATTTT
CASSATDQPQHF
>TRBD1|TRBJ1-1|-|TRBV7-9
TGTGCCAGCAGCTTGATCAGGGGGCAGGTTGAAGCTTTCTTT
CASSLIRGQVEAFF
>TRBD1|TRBJ1-5|-|TRBV10-3
TGTGCCGTAAGCCAGGGGGCTGATAGCAATCAGCCCCAGCATTTT
CAVSQGADSNQPQHF
>-|TRBJ1-1|-|TRBV14
TGTGCCTTCGACATGAACACTGAAGCTTTCTTT
CAFDMNTEAFF
>TRBD1|TRBJ2-3|-|TRBV27
TGTGCCAGCAGTTTCATAAGGACAGGGCCCCAAGATACGCAGTATTTT
CASSFIRTGPQDTQYF
>TRBD2|TRBJ2-7|-|TRBV7-2
TGTGCCAGCAGCCCGGGAGCGGGAGGGCCTAACGACGAGCAGTACTTC
CASSPGAGGPNDEQYF
>-|TRBJ2-5|-|TRBV2
TGTGCCAGCAGTTGGTCCCAAGAGACCCAGTACTTC
CASSWSQETQYF
>TRBD2|TRBJ2-1|-|TRBV2
TGTGCCAGCAGGGGACTAGCGGGAGAGTACAATGAGCAGTTCTTC
CASRGLAGEYNEQFF
>-|TRBJ1-2|-|TRBV21-1
TGTGCCAGCAGCCCCCCAGTAAGGTACGCTAACTATGGCTACACCTTC
CASSPPVRYANYGYTF
>-|TRBJ2-2|-|TRBV18
TGTGCCAGCTCACCACCCTGGGACACCGGGGAGCTGTTTTTT
CASSPPWDTGELFF
>-|TRBJ1-1|-|TRBV5-4
TGTGCCAGCAGCTTGGGGCAGACCCTACCAAACACTGAAGCTTTCTTT
CASSLGQTLPNTEAFF
>TRBD2|TRBJ2-7|once|TRBV10-3
TGTGCCATTACCGGGACTAGCGGGGGCGAGCAGTACTTC
CAITGTSGGEQYF
>TRBD2|TRBJ2-5|-|TRBV15
TGTGCCACCAGCAGAGGGGGACTAGCGGGAATTATAGACGGAGAGACCCAGTACTTC
CATSRGGLAGIIDGETQYF
>-|TRBJ1-2|-|TRBV5-1
TGCGCCAGCAGCCCGATTGGGGTCTATGGCTACACCTTC
CASSPIGVYGYTF
>TRBD1|TRBJ2-5|-|TRBV2
TGTGCCACAGCCCATGTGAGACCCCGGGACAGGGGGCCAAGCGGAGGAGAGACCCAGTACTTC
CATAHVRPRDRGPSGGETQYF
>TRBD2|TRBJ2-7|-|TRBV7-2
TGTGCCGTGTGGCTAGCGGGAGGGTTGGTGTACTTC
CAVWLAGGLVYF
>-|TRBJ2-3|-|TRBV5-1
TGCGCCAGCAGCTTGTCGGAGGGGGCCATATTCGGGTCAGATACGCAGTATTTT
CASSLSEGAIFGSDTQYF
>TRBD2|TRBJ2-4|-|TRBV5-6
TGTGCCAGCAGCTTGCGGGCTAGCGGGAGGACCAAAAACATTCAGTACTTC
CASSLRASGRTKNIQYF
>-|TRBJ1-1|-|TRBV18
TGTGCCAGCTCATCCGGGGGGGGAAACACTGAAGCTTTCTTT
CASSSGGGNTEAFF
>-|TRBJ2-4|once|TRBV2
TGTGCCAGCAGTGTAGGTAATATAGCCAAAAACATTCAGTACTTC
CASSVGNIAKNIQYF
>TRBD1|TRBJ2-1|-|TRBV2
TGTGCCAGCAGCGTTACCGGGACAGGGATCTACAATGAGCAGTTCTTC
CASSVTGTGIYNEQFF
>-|TRBJ1-4|-|TRBV9
TGTGCCAGCAGCGTAGGTGGATTTAATGAAAAACTGTTTTTT
CASSVGGFNEKLFF
>-|TRBJ2-2|-|TRBV7-6
TGTGCCAGCAGCTTTCGGTCGGGGAGGCCACACACCGGGGAGCTGTTTTTT
CASSFRSGRPHTGELFF
>-|TRBJ2-1|-|TRBV7-6
TGTGCCAGCAGCCAATCGCGGGGCCGGTGGCCGTTCTTC
CASSQSRGRWPFF
>-|TRBJ2-7|-|TRBV28
TGTGCCAGCAGTTCCTTTGACCGACGGATTACGTTCCAGTACTTC
CASSSFDRRITFQYF
>-|TRBJ1-1|-|TRBV10-3
TGTGCCGTCTCCACCTTGGTCACTGAAGCTTTCTTT
CAVSTLVTEAFF
>-|TRBJ2-5|once|TRBV12-5
TGTGCTAGTATGAACAGGGAAGGGACCCAGTACTTC
CASMNREGTQYF
>-|TRBJ1-1|-|TRBV28
TGTGCCAGCAGTTTCGATCCGAACGCTGAAGCTTTCTTT
CASSFDPNAEAFF
>-|TRBJ2-5|-|TRBV5-1
TGCGCCAGCAGCCGGCTAAATTTACCGCCTGAAGAGACCCAGTACTTC
CASSRLNLPPEETQYF
>-|TRBJ2-2|-|TRBV5-1
TGTGCCAGCAGCCCCTTTAAGAACACCGGGGAGCTGTTTTTT
CASSPFKNTGELFF
>-|TRBJ1-5|few|TRBV6-5
TGTGCCATTGGACGTCGCGGTCAGCCCCAGCATTTT
CAIGRRGQPQHF
>-|TRBJ1-1|-|TRBV5-6
TGTGCCAGCAGCTTGGAGGGGATGAACACTGAAGCTTTCTTT
CASSLEGMNTEAFF
>TRBD1|TRBJ2-7|-|TRBV15
TGTGCCACCAGCCCCGACCGGACAGGTCTTTCCTACGAGCAGTACTTC
CATSPDRTGLSYEQYF
>TRBD2|TRBJ2-3|-|TRBV18
TGTGCCAGCTCACCGAGGTTAGGCCTAGCGGGAGCAAGTAGCACAGATACGCAGTATTTT
CASSPRLGLAGASSTDTQYF
>-|TRBJ2-2|once|TRBV28
TGTGCCAGCAGTACCCCCACGAACACCGGGGAGCTGTTTTTT
CASSTPTNTGELFF
>-|TRBJ2-7|-|TRBV9
TGTGCCAGCAGTTACGGTGGGGGAGGAGGTTACGAGCAGTACTTC
CASSYGGGGGYEQYF
>TRBD2|TRBJ2-7|-|TRBV4-2
TGTGCCAGCAGCCAAGACATGCGCGGGAGGGGCGAGCAGTACTTC
CASSQDMRGRGEQYF
>-|TRBJ1-3|-|TRBV4-3
TGCGCCAGCAGCCAATGGACAGCTTCTGGAAACACCATATATTTT
CASSQWTASGNTIYF
>-|TRBJ2-3|-|TRBV27
TGTGCCAGCAGTTTACAGATCTCCGGCACAGATACGCAGTATTTT
CASSLQISGTDTQYF
>-|TRBJ1-1|-|TRBV11-3
TGTGCCAGCAGCCCCGGGGACATGGACACTGAAGCTTTCTTT
CASSPGDMDTEAFF
>-|TRBJ2-7|-|TRBV11-2
TGTGCCAGCAGCTCCACGACAGCCCTAAACTACGAGCAGTACTTC
CASSSTTALNYEQYF
>TRBD1|TRBJ2-7|-|TRBV2
TGTGCCAGCAGCTTACAGGGGTATCCCTCCTACGAGCAGTACTTC
CASSLQGYPSYEQYF